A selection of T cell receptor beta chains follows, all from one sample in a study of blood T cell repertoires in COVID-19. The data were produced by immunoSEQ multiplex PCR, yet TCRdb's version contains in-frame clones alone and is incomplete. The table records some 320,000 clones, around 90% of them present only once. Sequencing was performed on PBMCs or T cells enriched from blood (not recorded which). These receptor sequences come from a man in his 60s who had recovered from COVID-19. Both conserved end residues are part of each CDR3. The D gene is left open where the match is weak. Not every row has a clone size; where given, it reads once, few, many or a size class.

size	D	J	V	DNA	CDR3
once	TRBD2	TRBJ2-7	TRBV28	TGTGCCAGCAGTTTAGGGACTAGTTTGAGAGAGCAGTACTTC	CASSLGTSLREQYF
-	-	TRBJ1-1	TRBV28	TGTGCCAGCCGCGCGGAGACTAGGGGGAACACTGAAGCTTTCTTT	CASRAETRGNTEAFF
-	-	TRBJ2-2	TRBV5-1	TGCGCCAGCAGCTTAATTACCGGGAACACCGGGGAGCTGTTTTTT	CASSLITGNTGELFF
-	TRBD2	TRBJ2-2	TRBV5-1	TGCGCCAGCAGCCCCGTCCCGGGACTAGCGGGAGGGTCCAACGGGGAGCTGTTTTTT	CASSPVPGLAGGSNGELFF
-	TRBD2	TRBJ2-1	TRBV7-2	TGTGCCAGCAGCCCCCGACTAGCGGGGCTCTCCTACAATGAGCAGTTCTTC	CASSPRLAGLSYNEQFF
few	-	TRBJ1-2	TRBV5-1	TGCGCCAGCAGCTTGGCTCCAGGAGGCAACTATGGCTACACCTTC	CASSLAPGGNYGYTF
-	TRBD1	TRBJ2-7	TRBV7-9	TGTGCCAGCAGCTTTGACAGGGGCGGACACGAGCAGTACTTC	CASSFDRGGHEQYF
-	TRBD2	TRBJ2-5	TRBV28	TGTGCCAGCAGCGGATCCGGGACTAGCGGGATAGACCAAGAGACCCAGTACTTC	CASSGSGTSGIDQETQYF
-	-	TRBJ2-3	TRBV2	TGTGCCAGCAGTGATAGTGGGAGCGCAGATACGCAGTATTTT	CASSDSGSADTQYF
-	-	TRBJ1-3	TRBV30	TGTGCCTGGAGTGTGTGGCAGGGGAGAAACACCATATATTTT	CAWSVWQGRNTIYF
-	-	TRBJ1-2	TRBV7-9	TGTGCCAGCAGCCCAAACCCTACAGGGACCTATGGCTACACCTTC	CASSPNPTGTYGYTF
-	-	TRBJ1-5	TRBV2	TGTGCCAGCAGTTGGCGGGGGCTGGATCAGCCCCAGCATTTT	CASSWRGLDQPQHF
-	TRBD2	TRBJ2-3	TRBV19	TGTGCCAGTAGTATGTCAACTAGCGGGTCCGCAGATACGCAGTATTTT	CASSMSTSGSADTQYF
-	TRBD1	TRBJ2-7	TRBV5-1	TGCGCCAGCAGCGGGACAGGGACCTACGAGCAGTACTTC	CASSGTGTYEQYF
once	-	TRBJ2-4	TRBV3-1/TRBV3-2	TGTGCCAGCAGCCTCCGGGCCACCGTGAAGGGGAACATTCAGTACTTC	CASSLRATVKGNIQYF
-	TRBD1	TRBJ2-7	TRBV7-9	TGTGCCAGCAGCCGGGCGTTAGGACAGGCTACCTACGAGCAGTACTTC	CASSRALGQATYEQYF
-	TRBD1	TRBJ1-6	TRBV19	TGTGCCAGTAGCGCAGGGGGCTACGATTCACCCCTCCACTTT	CASSAGGYDSPLHF
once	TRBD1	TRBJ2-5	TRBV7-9	TGTGCCAGCAGCTCGACTTTTGACAGGGGGCGCGGGGAGACCCAGTACTTC	CASSSTFDRGRGETQYF
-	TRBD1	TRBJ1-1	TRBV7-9	TGTGCCAGCAGCTTAGGTCCCAGGGGGTCCGGGAACACTGAAGCTTTCTTT	CASSLGPRGSGNTEAFF
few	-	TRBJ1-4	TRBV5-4	TGTGCCAGCAGCTTGGGAGCAGGGAATGAAAAACTGTTTTTT	CASSLGAGNEKLFF
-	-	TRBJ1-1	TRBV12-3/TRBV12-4	TGTGCCAGCAGGTATACAAAGAACACTGAAGCTTTCTTT	CASRYTKNTEAFF
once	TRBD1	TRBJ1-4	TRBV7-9	TGTGCCAGCAGCTCGTGGACAGGGGGAACTAATGAAAAACTGTTTTTT	CASSSWTGGTNEKLFF